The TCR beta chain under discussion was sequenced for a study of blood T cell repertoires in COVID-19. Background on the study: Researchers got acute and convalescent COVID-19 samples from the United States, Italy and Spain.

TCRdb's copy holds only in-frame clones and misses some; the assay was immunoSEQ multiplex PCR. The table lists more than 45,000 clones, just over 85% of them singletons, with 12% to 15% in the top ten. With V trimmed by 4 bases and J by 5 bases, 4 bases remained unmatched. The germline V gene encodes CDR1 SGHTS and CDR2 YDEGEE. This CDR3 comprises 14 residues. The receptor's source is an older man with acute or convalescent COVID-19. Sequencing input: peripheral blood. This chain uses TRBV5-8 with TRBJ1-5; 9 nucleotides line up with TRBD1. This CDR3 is CASSERTGDQPQHF. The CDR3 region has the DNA TGTGCCAGCAGCGAACGGACAGGGGATCAGCCCCAGCATTTT.